The 12 T cell receptor beta chains given below trace back to one sample, sequenced in a study of T-cell reconstitution after alpha-beta-depleted transplantation in children. Molecular barcoding with unique molecular identifiers was used for the TCRbeta library. TCRdb independently ran MiXCR on the PCR reads; one entry per CDR3 protein. The sample has about 180,000 distinct CDR3 sequences, more than 9.5% seen once. The input for sequencing was PBMCs, taken before TCRalphabeta/CD19-depleted stem cell transplant. Receptors were obtained from a boy younger than 10 with acute myeloid leukemia, due to receive a stem cell transplant.

This clonotype came up many times. It is unclear where the CDR3 begins or ends on the DNA, so no DNA is shown, and the CDR3 is as TCRdb lists it. The rearrangement joins TRBV12-3 or TRBV12-4 to TRBJ2-1; the D segment call TRBD1 is taken from the table without a DNA check. 12 amino acids form the CDR3, both terminal residues included. The CDR3: CASSLVGRGSFF.

In its sample, this clonotype was seen many times. V is TRBV7-2 and J is TRBJ2-7; possible D gene TRBD1, 5 bases. Trimming removed 1 base at V and 4 bases at J, with 17 bases between. This CDR3 has 16 amino acids. CDR1 is SGHTA, CDR2 FQGNSA, per germline. The CDR3 DNA follows: TGTGCCAGCAGCTTAGGGGCCCGGGCAGGGTGGTACGAGCAGTACTTC. Translated, it gives CASSLGARAGWYEQYF.

This clonotype was detected many times. This rearrangement joins TRBV10-3 to TRBJ1-3; TRBD1 aligns across 8 bases. J was trimmed by 2 bases and V by 5 bases; bases with no gene match: 5. The CDR3 extends over 15 amino acids. Germline V CDR1 and CDR2: ENHRY, SYGVKD. CDR3 nucleotides: TGTGCCATCAGTACACCACAGGGGGCTGGAAACACCATATATTTT. Protein product: CAISTPQGAGNTIYF.

This clonotype came up many times. The chain couples TRBV5-5 to TRBJ1-6; D ambiguous. The CDR3 has 13 residues. Germline values: CDR1 SGHKS, CDR2 YYEKEE (reference sequence). Trimming cost V 3 bases and J 8 bases, with 9 bases left between them. The CDR3 DNA is TGTGCCAGCAGCTCAGAAGGTTATTCACCCCTCCACTTT. As protein: CASSSEGYSPLHF.

This clonotype has a count of ten or more. The V gene is TRBV7-8, the J gene TRBJ1-4; no definite D call. The germline V gene encodes CDR1 SGHVS and CDR2 FQNEAQ. The CDR3 has 13 residues. Trimming cost V 1 base and J 8 bases, with 8 bases left between them. CDR3 sequence (DNA): TGTGCCAGCAGCTTAGGGGCAGCCGAAAAACTGTTTTTT. It yields the protein CASSLGAAEKLFF.

The sample holds many counts of this clonotype. The genes are TRBV12-3 or TRBV12-4 and TRBJ1-2, with 8 bases aligning to TRBD1. J gave up 5 bases and V 4 bases, and 3 bases lay outside the gene matches. This CDR3 is built from 13 residues. Written as DNA, the CDR3 is TGTGCCAGCAGTTCGGACAGGGAGTATGGCTACACCTTC. It codes for CASSSDREYGYTF.

At least ten counts were recorded for this clonotype. The V gene is TRBV29-1, the J gene TRBJ2-7; TRBD2 matches 9 bases. V lost 0 bases, J lost 3 bases, and 6 bases stayed unmatched. This CDR3 spans 15 amino acids. Per the germline V gene, CDR1 is SQVTM and CDR2 is ANQGSEA. The CDR3 protein is CSVEEGGSGSYEQYF. As DNA, the CDR3 is TGCAGCGTTGAAGAGGGAGGTAGCGGGAGCTACGAGCAGTACTTC.

There are many counts of this clonotype. CDR3: CASSLGDQAEDTQYF. CDR3 DNA: TGTGCCAGCAGCTTAGGAGACCAGGCTGAAGATACGCAGTATTTT. The chain couples TRBV11-3 to TRBJ2-3; D not resolved. The CDR3 has 15 residues. Trimming took off 1 base at V and 5 bases at J, with 13 bases between the two ends. CDR1 is SGHNT, CDR2 YENEEA, per germline.

This clonotype was observed many times. The chain employs TRBV7-8 and TRBJ1-2, with 8 bases identical to TRBD1. The germline gives CDR1 SGHVS, CDR2 FQNEAQ. The J segment lost 6 bases and the V segment lost 3 bases, leaving 3 bases of the junction unmatched. CDR3 length: 13 residues. The CDR3 spells CASSFPGGDGYTF. Here the CDR3 DNA reads TGTGCCAGCAGCTTCCCAGGGGGCGATGGCTACACCTTC.

This clonotype was seen ten or more times. This chain links TRBV6-2 or TRBV6-3 with TRBJ2-7, with 13 bases lining up with TRBD2. The CDR3 extends over 16 amino acids. The germline gives CDR1 MNHEY, CDR2 SVGEGT. With V trimmed by 0 bases and J by 5 bases, 4 bases remained unmatched. CDR3 amino acids: CASSYSRTSGSHEQYF. The CDR3 DNA is TGTGCCAGCAGTTACTCGCGGACTAGCGGGAGTCACGAGCAGTACTTC.

This clonotype has at least ten counts. The chain joins TRBV29-1 to TRBJ1-1, with D perhaps TRBD1 (5 bases). The CDR3 consists of 14 residues. Per germline, CDR1 SQVTM and CDR2 ANQGSEA. V was clipped by 4 bases and J by 3 bases, with 15 bases between them. CDR3 nucleotide sequence: TGCAGCGTTGGGGGAATAGTAGGGGACACTGAAGCTTTCTTT. It translates to CSVGGIVGDTEAFF. The full variable domain, rest sourced from reference TRBV29-1 and TRBJ1-1, is SAVISQKPSRDICQRGTSLTIQCQVDSQVTMMFWYRQQPGQSLTLIATANQGSEATYESGFVIDKFPISRPNLTFSTLTVSNMSPEDSSIYLCSVGGIVGDTEAFFGQGTRLTVV.

In its sample, this clonotype was seen many times. The chain uses TRBV20-1 and TRBJ2-1, with 10 positions matching TRBD2. Per germline, CDR1 DFQATT and CDR2 SNEGSKA (reference sequence). The trim removed 8 bases at V and 5 bases at J, leaving 9 bases unmatched. The CDR3 totals 14 residues. The CDR3 coding sequence is TGCAGTACCCCACCCAGCGGGGGGGACAATGAGCAGTTCTTC. It is translated as CSTPPSGGDNEQFF.